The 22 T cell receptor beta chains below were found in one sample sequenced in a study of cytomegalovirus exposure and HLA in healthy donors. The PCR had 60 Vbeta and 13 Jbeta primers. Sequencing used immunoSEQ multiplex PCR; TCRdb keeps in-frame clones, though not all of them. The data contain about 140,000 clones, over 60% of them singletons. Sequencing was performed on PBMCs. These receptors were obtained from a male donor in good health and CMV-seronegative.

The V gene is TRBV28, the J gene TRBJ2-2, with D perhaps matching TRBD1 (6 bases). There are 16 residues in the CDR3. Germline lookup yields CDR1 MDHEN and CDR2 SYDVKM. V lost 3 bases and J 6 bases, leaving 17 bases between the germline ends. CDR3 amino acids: CASSLSQGILSGELFF. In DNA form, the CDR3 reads TGTGCCAGCAGTTTGTCACAGGGTATTTTGTCCGGGGAGCTGTTTTTT.

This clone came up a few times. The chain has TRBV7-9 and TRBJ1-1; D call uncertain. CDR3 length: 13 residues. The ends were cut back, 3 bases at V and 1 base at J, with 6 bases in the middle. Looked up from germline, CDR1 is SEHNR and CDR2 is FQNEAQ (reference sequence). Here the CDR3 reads CASSFNRNTEAFF. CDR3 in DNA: TGTGCCAGCAGCTTTAACAGGAACACTGAAGCTTTCTTT.

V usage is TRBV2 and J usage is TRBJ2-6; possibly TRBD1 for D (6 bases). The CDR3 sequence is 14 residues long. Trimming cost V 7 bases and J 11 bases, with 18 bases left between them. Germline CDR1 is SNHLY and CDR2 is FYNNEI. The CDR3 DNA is TGTGCCAGCATCCCGGTTGACAGGTCCCACGTCCTGACTTTC. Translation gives CASIPVDRSHVLTF.

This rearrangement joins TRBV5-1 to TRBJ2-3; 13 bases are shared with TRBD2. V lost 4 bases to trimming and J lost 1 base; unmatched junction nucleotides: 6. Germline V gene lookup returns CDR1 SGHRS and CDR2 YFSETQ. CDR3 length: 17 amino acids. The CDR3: CASSAGLAGARTDTQYF. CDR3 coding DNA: TGCGCCAGCAGCGCCGGACTAGCGGGGGCCCGCACAGATACGCAGTATTTT.

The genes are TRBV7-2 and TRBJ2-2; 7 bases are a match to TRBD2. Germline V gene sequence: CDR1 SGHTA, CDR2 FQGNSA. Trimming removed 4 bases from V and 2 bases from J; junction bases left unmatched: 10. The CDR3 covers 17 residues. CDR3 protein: CASSSGPSGVNTGELFF. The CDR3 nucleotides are TGTGCCAGCAGCTCCGGCCCAAGCGGGGTAAACACCGGGGAGCTGTTTTTT. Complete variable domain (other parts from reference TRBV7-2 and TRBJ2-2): GAGVSQSPSNKVTEKGKDVELRCDPISGHTALYWYRQSLGQGLEFLIYFQGNSAPDKSGLPSDRFSAERTGGSVSTLTIQRTQQEDSAVYLCASSSGPSGVNTGELFFGEGSRLTVL.

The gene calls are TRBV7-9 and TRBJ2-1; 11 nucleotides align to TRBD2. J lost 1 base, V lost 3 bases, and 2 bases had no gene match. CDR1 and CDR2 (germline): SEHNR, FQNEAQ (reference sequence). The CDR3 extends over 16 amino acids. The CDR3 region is CASSFSGGASYNEQFF. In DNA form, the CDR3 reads TGTGCCAGCAGCTTTAGCGGGGGGGCTTCCTACAATGAGCAGTTCTTC.

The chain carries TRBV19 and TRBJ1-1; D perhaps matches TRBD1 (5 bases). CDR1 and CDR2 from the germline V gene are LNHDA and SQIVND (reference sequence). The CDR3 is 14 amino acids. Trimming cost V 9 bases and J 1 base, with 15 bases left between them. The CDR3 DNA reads TGTGCCAGCCGATGGGGGGGGACGAACACTGAAGCTTTCTTT. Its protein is CASRWGGTNTEAFF.

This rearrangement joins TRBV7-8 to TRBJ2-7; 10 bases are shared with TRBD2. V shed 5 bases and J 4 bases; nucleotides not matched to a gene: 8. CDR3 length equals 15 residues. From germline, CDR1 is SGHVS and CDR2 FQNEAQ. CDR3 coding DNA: TGTGCCAGCAGCCAGAGCGGGGGGGCTTTGTACGAGCAGTACTTC. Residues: CASSQSGGALYEQYF.

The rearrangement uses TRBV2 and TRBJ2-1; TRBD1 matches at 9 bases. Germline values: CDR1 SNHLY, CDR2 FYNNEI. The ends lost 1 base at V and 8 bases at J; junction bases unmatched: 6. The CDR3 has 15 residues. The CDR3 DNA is TGTGCCAGCAGTGAAGTAGGGGACAGGGCACATGAGCAGTTCTTC. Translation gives CASSEVGDRAHEQFF. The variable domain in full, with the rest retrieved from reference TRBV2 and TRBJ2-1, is EPEVTQTPSHQVTQMGQEVILRCVPISNHLYFYWYRQILGQKVEFLVSFYNNEISEKSEIFDDQFSVERPDGSNFTLKIRSTKLEDSAMYFCASSEVGDRAHEQFFGPGTRLTVL.

CDR3 protein: CAWSVQGTGTQYF. In nucleotides, the CDR3 is TGTGCCTGGAGTGTACAGGGGACAGGGACCCAGTACTTC. The V and J genes are TRBV30 and TRBJ2-5, with 8 bases aligning to TRBD1. The CDR3 runs 13 residues. CDR1 GTSNPN and CDR2 SVGIG come from the germline V gene (reference sequence). V gave up 0 bases and J gave up 7 bases; unmatched junction bases: 4.

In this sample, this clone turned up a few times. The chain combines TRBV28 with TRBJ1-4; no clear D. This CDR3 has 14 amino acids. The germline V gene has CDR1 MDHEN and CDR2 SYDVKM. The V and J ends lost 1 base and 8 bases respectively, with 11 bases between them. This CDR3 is CASSLFRGGEKLFF. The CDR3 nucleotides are TGTGCCAGCAGTTTATTTCGGGGAGGGGAAAAACTGTTTTTT.

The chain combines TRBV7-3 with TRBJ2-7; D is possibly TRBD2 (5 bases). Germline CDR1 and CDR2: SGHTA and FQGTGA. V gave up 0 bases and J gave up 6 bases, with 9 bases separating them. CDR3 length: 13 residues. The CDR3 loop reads CASSLTPGIEQYF. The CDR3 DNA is TGTGCCAGCAGCTTAACGCCCGGGATCGAGCAGTACTTC. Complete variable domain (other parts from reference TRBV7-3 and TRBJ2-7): GAGVSQTPSNKVTEKGKYVELRCDPISGHTALYWYRQSLGQGPEFLIYFQGTGAADDSGLPNDRFFAVRPEGSVSTLKIQRTERGDSAVYLCASSLTPGIEQYFGPGTRLTVT.

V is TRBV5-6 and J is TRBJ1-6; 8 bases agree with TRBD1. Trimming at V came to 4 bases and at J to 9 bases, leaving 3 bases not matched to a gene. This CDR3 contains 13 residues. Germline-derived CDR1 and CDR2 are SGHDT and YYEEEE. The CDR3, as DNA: TGTGCCAGCAGCCCTGACAGGGGTTCACCCCTCCACTTT. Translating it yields CASSPDRGSPLHF.

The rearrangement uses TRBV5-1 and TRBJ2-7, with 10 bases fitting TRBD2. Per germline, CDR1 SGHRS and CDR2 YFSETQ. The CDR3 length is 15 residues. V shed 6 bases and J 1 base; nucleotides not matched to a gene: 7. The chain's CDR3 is CASTSSGGASYEQYF. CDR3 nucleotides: TGCGCCAGCACATCGAGCGGGGGGGCGTCCTACGAGCAGTACTTC. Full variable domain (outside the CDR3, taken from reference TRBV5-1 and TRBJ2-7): KAGVTQTPRYLIKTRGQQVTLSCSPISGHRSVSWYQQTPGQGLQFLFEYFSETQRNKGNFPGRFSGRQFSNSRSEMNVSTLELGDSALYLCASTSSGGASYEQYFGPGTRLTVT.

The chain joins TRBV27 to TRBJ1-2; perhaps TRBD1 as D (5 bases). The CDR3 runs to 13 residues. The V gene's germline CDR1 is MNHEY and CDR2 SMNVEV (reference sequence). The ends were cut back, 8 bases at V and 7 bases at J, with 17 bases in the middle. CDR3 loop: CASSDGGPGGYTF. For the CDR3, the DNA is TGTGCCAGCTCCGACGGGGGTCCTGGTGGCTACACCTTC.

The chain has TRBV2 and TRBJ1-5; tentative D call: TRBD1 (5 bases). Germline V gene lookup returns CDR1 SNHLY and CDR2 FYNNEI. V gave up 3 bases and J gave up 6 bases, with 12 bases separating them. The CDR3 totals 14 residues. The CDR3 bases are TGTGCCAGCAGTGAGGACAAGAGGACTCAGCCCCAGCATTTT. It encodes CASSEDKRTQPQHF.

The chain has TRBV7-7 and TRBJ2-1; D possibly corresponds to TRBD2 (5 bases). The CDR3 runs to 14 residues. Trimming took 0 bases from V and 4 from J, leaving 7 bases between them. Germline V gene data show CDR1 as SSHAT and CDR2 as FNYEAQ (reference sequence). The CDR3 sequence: CASSLAAGYNEQFF. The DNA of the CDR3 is TGTGCCAGCAGCTTAGCGGCGGGTTACAATGAGCAGTTCTTC.

Here the CDR3 DNA reads TGTGCCAGCAGCTTAGATGGACTAGCTGTCTACGAGCAGTACTTC. Translating it yields CASSLDGLAVYEQYF. The gene calls are TRBV7-2 and TRBJ2-7, with TRBD2 matching 8 bases. The CDR3 has 15 residues. Trimming cost V 1 base and J 3 bases; bases outside gene matches: 5. Germline V gene lookup returns CDR1 SGHTA and CDR2 FQGNSA.

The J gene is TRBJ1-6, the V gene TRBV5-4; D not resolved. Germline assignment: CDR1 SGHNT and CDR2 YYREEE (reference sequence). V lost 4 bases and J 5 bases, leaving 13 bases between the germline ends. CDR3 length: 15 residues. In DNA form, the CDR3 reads TGTGCCAGCAGCCCTGACATACTAGATAATTCACCCCTCCACTTT. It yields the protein CASSPDILDNSPLHF. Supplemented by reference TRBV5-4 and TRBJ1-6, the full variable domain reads ETGVTQSPTHLIKTRGQQVTLRCSSQSGHNTVSWYQQALGQGPQFIFQYYREEENGRGNFPPRFSGLQFPNYSSELNVNALELDDSALYLCASSPDILDNSPLHFGNGTRLTVT.

CDR3 nucleotides: TGTGCCAGCAGTAATTTCGACAGTTACACTGAAGCTTTCTTT. Translated, it gives CASSNFDSYTEAFF. The rearrangement joins TRBV2 to TRBJ1-1; tentative D call: TRBD1 (5 bases). V shed 5 bases and J shed 3 bases, with 13 bases lying between them. The germline gives CDR1 SNHLY, CDR2 FYNNEI. This CDR3 comprises 14 residues.

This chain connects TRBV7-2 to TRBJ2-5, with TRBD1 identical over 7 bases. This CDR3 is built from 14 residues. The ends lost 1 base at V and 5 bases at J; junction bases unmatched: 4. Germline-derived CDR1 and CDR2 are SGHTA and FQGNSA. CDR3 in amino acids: CASSLDRGEETQYF. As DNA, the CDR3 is TGTGCCAGCAGCTTAGACAGGGGTGAGGAGACCCAGTACTTC.

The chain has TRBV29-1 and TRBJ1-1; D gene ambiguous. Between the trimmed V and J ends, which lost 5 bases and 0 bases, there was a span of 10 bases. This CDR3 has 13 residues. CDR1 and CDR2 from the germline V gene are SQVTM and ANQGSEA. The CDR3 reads CSVTRDMNTEAFF. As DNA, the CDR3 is TGCAGCGTTACCCGCGACATGAACACTGAAGCTTTCTTT.